The 16 T cell receptor beta chains in this list originate from one sample, sequenced in a study of blood T cells in healthy people across ages. The authors ran a second PCR of about 6 to 12 cycles using a sample-barcoded 5' primer and a J-beta primer mix. One entry per CDR3 protein results from TCRdb running MiXCR on the 5' RACE reads. The table shows around 1,800,000 distinct CDR3 sequences, with about two fifths occurring only once. The sample consisted of blood. The receptors were gathered from a human donor in good health.

This clonotype appeared a few times. The gene calls are TRBV4-3 and TRBJ1-2; D is unresolved. V lost 0 bases, J lost 4 bases, and 12 bases lay in between. The CDR3 is 15 residues long. Germline CDR1 and CDR2: LGHNA and YSLEER. The CDR3 DNA reads TGCGCCAGCAGCCAAGATCACCCAGGAGGCTATGGCTACACCTTC. It encodes CASSQDHPGGYGYTF.

This clonotype was found a few times. The V gene is TRBV12-3 or TRBV12-4, the J gene TRBJ2-3; D is uncertain. The V and J ends lost 3 bases and 6 bases respectively, with 10 bases between them. The CDR3 consists of 13 residues. CDR3 nucleotide sequence: TGTGCCAGCAGTTTTTGGGCCGCGGATACGCAGTATTTT. Its protein is CASSFWAADTQYF.

In this sample, this clonotype turned up a few times. The chain combines TRBV29-1 with TRBJ1-2; D is unresolved. Germline values: CDR1 SQVTM, CDR2 ANQGSEA. There are 16 residues in the CDR3. With 1 base removed from V and 4 bases from J, the gap between germline ends came to 19 bases. This CDR3 is CSVEGITAQDGYGYTF. The DNA of the CDR3 is TGCAGCGTTGAAGGGATAACGGCCCAAGACGGCTATGGCTACACCTTC.

This clonotype has more than one count but fewer than ten. The CDR3 coding sequence is TGCAGCGTTGAAGATACGTCAGGCGAGGGAAACACCATATATTTT. This encodes CSVEDTSGEGNTIYF. This sequence joins TRBV29-1 and TRBJ1-3; D gene uncertain. Germline V CDR1 and CDR2: SQVTM, ANQGSEA. CDR3 length: 15 amino acids. V dropped 0 bases and J dropped 4 bases, with 13 bases sitting between them.

This chain links TRBV3-1 with TRBJ1-2, with D possibly matching TRBD1 (5 bases). V was shortened by 5 bases and J by 8 bases, with 15 bases between the two germline ends. The CDR3 is 13 amino acids. CDR1 is LGHDT, CDR2 YNNKEL, per germline (reference sequence). The chain's CDR3 is CASSERSEGGYTF. The CDR3 DNA sequence: TGTGCCAGCAGCGAACGGAGTGAGGGGGGCTACACCTTC. The full variable domain, completed using reference TRBV3-1 and TRBJ1-2, is DTAVSQTPKYLVTQMGNDKSIKCEQNLGHDTMYWYKQDSKKFLKIMFSYNNKELIINETVPNRFSPKSPDKAHLNLHINSLELGDSAVYFCASSERSEGGYTFGSGTRLTVV.

The V gene is TRBV7-3, the J gene TRBJ2-7; 8 bases are shared with TRBD2. CDR1 and CDR2 (germline): SGHTA, FQGTGA. The CDR3 runs to 15 residues. The trim removed 2 bases at V and 5 bases at J, leaving 8 bases unmatched. CDR3 nucleotide sequence: TGTGCCAGCAGCTTATTGTCGGGAGGGGCGAACGAGCAGTACTTC. Translating gives CASSLLSGGANEQYF.

In regard to this clonotype: At one boundary the junction diverges from the germline segment, which might be a read error. This chain connects TRBV7-3 to TRBJ2-2; 9 bases line up with TRBD2. CDR3 length equals 13 residues. Per the germline V gene, CDR1 is SGHTA and CDR2 is FQGTGA. CDR3 in amino acids: CVSGGSNTGELFF. CDR3 nucleotides: TGTGTCAGCGGGGGGTCGAACACCGGGGAGCTGTTTTTT. The entire variable domain, with the rest obtained from reference TRBV7-3 and TRBJ2-2, is as follows: GAGVSQTPSNKVTEKGKYVELRCDPISGHTALYWYRQSLGQGPEFLIYFQGTGAADDSGLPNDRFFAVRPEGSVSTLKIQRTERGDSAVYLCVSGGSNTGELFFGEGSRLTVL.

V usage is TRBV5-1 and J usage is TRBJ2-4; tentative D call: TRBD2 (5 bases). Trimming shortened V by 4 bases and J by 7 bases, and 21 bases separated the two germline ends. The CDR3 sequence is 16 residues long. Germline V gene lookup returns CDR1 SGHRS and CDR2 YFSETQ. The chain's CDR3 is CASSPSGLPSENIQYF. The CDR3 DNA follows: TGCGCCAGCAGCCCTTCAGGACTTCCGTCTGAGAACATTCAGTACTTC.

This chain connects TRBV18 to TRBJ1-2; D unresolved. V dropped 3 bases and J dropped 0 bases, with 11 bases sitting between them. Germline V gene lookup returns CDR1 KGHSH and CDR2 LQKENI. This CDR3 is 15 amino acids long. The CDR3 DNA sequence: TGTGCCAGCTCACCGGGAGACACCCCTAACTATGGCTACACCTTC. This translates into CASSPGDTPNYGYTF.

This chain connects TRBV5-1 to TRBJ2-1; 10 bases are shared with TRBD2. The V gene end was trimmed by 0 bases and the J gene end by 7 bases; junction bases not matched to a gene: 4. In germline, CDR1 is SGHRS, CDR2 YFSETQ. The CDR3 sequence is 15 residues long. The CDR3 here is CASSLEGLARNEQFF. CDR3 in DNA: TGCGCCAGCAGCTTGGAGGGACTAGCGAGAAATGAGCAGTTCTTC.

The chain couples TRBV5-4 to TRBJ1-1, with a weak D call TRBD1 (5 bases). Germline CDR1 SGHNT, CDR2 YYREEE (reference sequence). Deletions cut 4 bases from V and 8 bases from J, with 18 bases between. The CDR3 is 14 residues long. The CDR3 region has the DNA TGTGCCAGCAGCGCCCTAAGTAGTTGGGGGGAAGCTTTCTTT. It yields the protein CASSALSSWGEAFF.

The chain recombines TRBV12-3 or TRBV12-4 with TRBJ2-1; possibly TRBD1 for D (6 bases). CDR3 size: 13 residues. V was cut by 5 bases and J by 12 bases, with 17 bases left in between. The CDR3 loop reads CASSPQHQGMQFF. DNA for the CDR3: TGTGCCAGCAGTCCCCAACACCAGGGGATGCAGTTCTTC.

There are a few counts of this clonotype. A read error may explain this, as a much larger clone is one base away. V and J are TRBV29-1 and TRBJ1-1; no clear D. CDR3 length: 13 residues. The germline gives CDR1 SQVTM, CDR2 ANQGSEA. The V end lost 4 bases, the J end lost 4 bases, and 13 bases lay between the germline ends. CDR3 nucleotides: TGCAGCGTTGGATCACAAGCGAGCACTGAAGCTTTCTTT. Its protein is CSVGSQASTEAFF.

The chain links TRBV3-1 to TRBJ1-6; the D gene is possibly TRBD1 (6 bases). V was clipped by 8 bases and J by 11 bases, with 19 bases between them. This CDR3 is built from 14 residues. The germline V gene encodes CDR1 LGHDT and CDR2 YNNKEL (reference sequence). The CDR3 loop is CASQGGATGTPLHF. CDR3 DNA: TGTGCCAGCCAAGGGGGAGCGACGGGGACACCCCTCCACTTT.

A few counts support this clonotype. This chain links TRBV18 with TRBJ2-3, with D possibly TRBD1 on 5 matching bases. Looked up from germline, CDR1 is KGHSH and CDR2 is LQKENI. The ends were cut back, 2 bases at V and 5 bases at J, with 8 bases in the middle. This CDR3 is built from 13 residues. The CDR3 is CASSPTQGDTQYF. The CDR3 DNA reads TGTGCCAGCTCACCAACTCAGGGAGATACGCAGTATTTT.

The J gene is TRBJ2-7, the V gene TRBV12-3 or TRBV12-4; D is ambiguous. The CDR3 loop spans 12 amino acids. Trimming shortened V by 8 bases and J by 0 bases, and 8 bases separated the two germline ends. The CDR3 nucleotides read TGTGCCAGCGGGCAGGCCTCCTACGAGCAGTACTTC. Protein: CASGQASYEQYF.